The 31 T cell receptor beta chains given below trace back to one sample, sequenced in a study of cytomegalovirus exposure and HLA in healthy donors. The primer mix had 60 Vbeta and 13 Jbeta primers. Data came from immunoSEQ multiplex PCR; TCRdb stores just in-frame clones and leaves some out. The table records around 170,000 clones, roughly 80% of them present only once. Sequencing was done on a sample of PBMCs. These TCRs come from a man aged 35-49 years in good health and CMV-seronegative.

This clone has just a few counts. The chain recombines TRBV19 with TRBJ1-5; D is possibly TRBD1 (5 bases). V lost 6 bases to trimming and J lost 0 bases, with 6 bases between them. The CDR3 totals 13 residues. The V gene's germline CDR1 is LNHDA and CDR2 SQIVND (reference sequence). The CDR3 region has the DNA TGTGCCAGTAGGACAGTTAGCAATCAGCCCCAGCATTTT. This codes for CASRTVSNQPQHF.

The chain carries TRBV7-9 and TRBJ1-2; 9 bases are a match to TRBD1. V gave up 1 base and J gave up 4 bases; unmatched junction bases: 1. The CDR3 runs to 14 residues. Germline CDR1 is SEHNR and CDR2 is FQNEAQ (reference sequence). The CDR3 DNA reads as TGTGCCAGCAGCTTAGGGGGACAGGGCTATGGCTACACCTTC. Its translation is CASSLGGQGYGYTF.

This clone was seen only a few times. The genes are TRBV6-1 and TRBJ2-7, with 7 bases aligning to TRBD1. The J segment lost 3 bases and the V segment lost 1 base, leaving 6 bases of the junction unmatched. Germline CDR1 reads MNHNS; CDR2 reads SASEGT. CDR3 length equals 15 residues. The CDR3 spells CASSEGQGLNYEQYF. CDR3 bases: TGTGCCAGCAGTGAAGGACAGGGCCTTAACTACGAGCAGTACTTC.

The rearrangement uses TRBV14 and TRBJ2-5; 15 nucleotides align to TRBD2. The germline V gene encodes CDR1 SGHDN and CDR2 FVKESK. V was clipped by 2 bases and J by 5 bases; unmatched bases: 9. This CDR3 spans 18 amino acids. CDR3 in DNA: TGTGCCAGCAGCCAACGTCGGGGACTAGCGGGAGGACGGGAGACCCAGTACTTC. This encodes CASSQRRGLAGGRETQYF. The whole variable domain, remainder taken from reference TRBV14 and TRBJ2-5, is EAGVTQFPSHSVIEKGQTVTLRCDPISGHDNLYWYRRVMGKEIKFLLHFVKESKQDESGMPNNRFLAERTGGTYSTLKVQPAELEDSGVYFCASSQRRGLAGGRETQYFGPGTRLLVL.

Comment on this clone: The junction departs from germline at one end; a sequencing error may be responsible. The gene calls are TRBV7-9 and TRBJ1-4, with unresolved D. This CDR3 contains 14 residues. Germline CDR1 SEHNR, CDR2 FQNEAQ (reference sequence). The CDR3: CSSSASGSNEKLFF. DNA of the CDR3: TGTTCCAGCAGCGCGTCGGGGTCTAATGAAAAACTGTTTTTT.

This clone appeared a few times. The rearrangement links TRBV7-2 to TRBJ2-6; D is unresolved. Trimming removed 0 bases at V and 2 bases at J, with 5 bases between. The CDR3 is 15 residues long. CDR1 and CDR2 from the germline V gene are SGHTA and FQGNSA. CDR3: CASSLAGTGANVLTF. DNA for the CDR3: TGTGCCAGCAGCTTAGCCGGTACTGGGGCCAACGTCCTGACTTTC. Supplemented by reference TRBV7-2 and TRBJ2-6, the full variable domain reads GAGVSQSPSNKVTEKGKDVELRCDPISGHTALYWYRQSLGQGLEFLIYFQGNSAPDKSGLPSDRFSAERTGGSVSTLTIQRTQQEDSAVYLCASSLAGTGANVLTFGAGSRLTVL.

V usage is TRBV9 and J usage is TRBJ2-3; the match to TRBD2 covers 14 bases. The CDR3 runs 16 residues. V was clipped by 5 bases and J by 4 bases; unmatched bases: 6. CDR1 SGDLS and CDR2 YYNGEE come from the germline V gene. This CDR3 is CASRDGTSGRADTQYF. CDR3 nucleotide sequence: TGTGCCAGCAGAGACGGGACTAGCGGGAGAGCAGATACGCAGTATTTT.

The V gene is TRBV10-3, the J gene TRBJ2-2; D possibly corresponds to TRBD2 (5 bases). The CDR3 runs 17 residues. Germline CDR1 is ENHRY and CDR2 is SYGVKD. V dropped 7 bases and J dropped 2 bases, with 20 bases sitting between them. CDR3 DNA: TGTGCCATCAATAATGGGCCGACTAAACCAAACACCGGGGAGCTGTTTTTT. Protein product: CAINNGPTKPNTGELFF.

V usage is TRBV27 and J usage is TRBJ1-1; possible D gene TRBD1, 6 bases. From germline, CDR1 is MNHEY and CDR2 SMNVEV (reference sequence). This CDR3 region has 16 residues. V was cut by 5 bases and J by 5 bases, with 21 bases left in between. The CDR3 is CASSRTSGGPGTEAFF. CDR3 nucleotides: TGTGCCAGCAGTCGCACCTCGGGGGGGCCCGGGACTGAAGCTTTCTTT.

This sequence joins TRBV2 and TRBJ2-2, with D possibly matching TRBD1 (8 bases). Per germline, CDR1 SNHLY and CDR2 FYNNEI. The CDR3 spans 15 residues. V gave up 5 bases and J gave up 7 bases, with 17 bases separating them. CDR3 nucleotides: TGTGCCAGCAGTCGATCTACAGGGGGGGGCGGGGAGCTGTTTTTT. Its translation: CASSRSTGGGGELFF.

This CDR3 is CASSFLGDTDTQYF. The CDR3 coding sequence is TGCGCCAGCAGCTTTCTCGGGGACACAGATACGCAGTATTTT. V is TRBV5-1 and J is TRBJ2-3; D is perhaps TRBD2 (5 bases). Trimming cost V 2 bases and J 2 bases, with 9 bases left between them. Germline V gene lookup returns CDR1 SGHRS and CDR2 YFSETQ. This CDR3 comprises 14 residues.

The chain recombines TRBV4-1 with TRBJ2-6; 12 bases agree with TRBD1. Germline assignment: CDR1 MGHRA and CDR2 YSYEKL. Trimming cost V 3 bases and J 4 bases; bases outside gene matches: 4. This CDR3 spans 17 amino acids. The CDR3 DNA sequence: TGCGCCAGCAGCCAGGGACAGGGGGCGGACGGGGCCAACGTCCTGACTTTC. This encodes CASSQGQGADGANVLTF.

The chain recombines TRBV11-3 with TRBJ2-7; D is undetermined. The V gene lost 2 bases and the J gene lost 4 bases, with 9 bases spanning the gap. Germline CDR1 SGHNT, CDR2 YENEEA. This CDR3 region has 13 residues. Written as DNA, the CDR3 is TGTGCCAGCAGCTTATATGAGTTGTACGAGCAGTACTTC. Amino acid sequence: CASSLYELYEQYF.

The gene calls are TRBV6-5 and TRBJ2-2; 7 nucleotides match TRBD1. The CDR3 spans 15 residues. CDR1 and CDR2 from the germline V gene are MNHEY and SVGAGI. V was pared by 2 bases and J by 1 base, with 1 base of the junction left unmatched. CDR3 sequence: CASSYRGLNTGELFF. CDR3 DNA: TGTGCCAGCAGTTACAGGGGGCTGAACACCGGGGAGCTGTTTTTT.

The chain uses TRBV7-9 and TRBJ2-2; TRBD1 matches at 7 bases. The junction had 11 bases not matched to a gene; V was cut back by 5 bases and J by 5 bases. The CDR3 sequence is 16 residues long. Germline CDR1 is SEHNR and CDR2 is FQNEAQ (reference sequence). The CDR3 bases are TGTGCCAGCAGCCCTACAGGGGAGCGGCAAACCGGGGAGCTGTTTTTT. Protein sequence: CASSPTGERQTGELFF. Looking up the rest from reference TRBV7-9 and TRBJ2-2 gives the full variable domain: DTGVSQNPRHKITKRGQNVTFRCDPISEHNRLYWYRQTLGQGPEFLTYFQNEAQLEKSRLLSDRFSAERPKGSFSTLEIQRTEQGDSAMYLCASSPTGERQTGELFFGEGSRLTVL.

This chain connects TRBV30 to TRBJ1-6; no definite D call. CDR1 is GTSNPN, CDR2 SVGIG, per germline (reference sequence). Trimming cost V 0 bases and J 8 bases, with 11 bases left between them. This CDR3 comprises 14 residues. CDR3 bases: TGTGCCTGGAGTGTCGTGACCGGGGATTCACCCCTCCACTTT. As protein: CAWSVVTGDSPLHF.

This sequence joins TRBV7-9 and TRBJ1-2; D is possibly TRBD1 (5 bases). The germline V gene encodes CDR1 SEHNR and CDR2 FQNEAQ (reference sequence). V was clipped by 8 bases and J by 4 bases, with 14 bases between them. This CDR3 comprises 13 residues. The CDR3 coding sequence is TGTGCCAGCGGTCCCTGGGGGGTCTATGGCTACACCTTC. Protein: CASGPWGVYGYTF.

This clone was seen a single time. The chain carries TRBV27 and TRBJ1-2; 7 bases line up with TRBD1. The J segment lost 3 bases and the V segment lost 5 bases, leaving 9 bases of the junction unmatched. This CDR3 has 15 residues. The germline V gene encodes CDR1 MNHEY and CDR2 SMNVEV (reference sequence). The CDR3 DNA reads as TGTGCCAGCAGTACCTACAGGGGACGCGACTATGGCTACACCTTC. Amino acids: CASSTYRGRDYGYTF.

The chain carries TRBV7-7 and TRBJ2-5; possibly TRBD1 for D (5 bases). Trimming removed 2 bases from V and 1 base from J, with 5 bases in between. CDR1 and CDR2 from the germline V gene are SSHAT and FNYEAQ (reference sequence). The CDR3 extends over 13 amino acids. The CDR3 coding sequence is TGTGCCAGCAGCTTAAGGGGCCAAGAGACCCAGTACTTC. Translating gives CASSLRGQETQYF.

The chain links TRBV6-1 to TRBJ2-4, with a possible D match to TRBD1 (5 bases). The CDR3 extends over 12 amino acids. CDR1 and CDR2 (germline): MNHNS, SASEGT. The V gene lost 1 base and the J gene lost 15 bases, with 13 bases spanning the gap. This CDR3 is CASSEGLGLGYF. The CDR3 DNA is TGTGCCAGCAGTGAAGGTCTGGGGCTAGGGTACTTC.

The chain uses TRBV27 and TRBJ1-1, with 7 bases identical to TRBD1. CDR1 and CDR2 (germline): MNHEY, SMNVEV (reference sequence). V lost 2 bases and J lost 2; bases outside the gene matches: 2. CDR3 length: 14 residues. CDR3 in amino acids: CASSLKGGNTEAFF. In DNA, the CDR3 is TGTGCCAGCAGTTTAAAAGGGGGCAACACTGAAGCTTTCTTT.

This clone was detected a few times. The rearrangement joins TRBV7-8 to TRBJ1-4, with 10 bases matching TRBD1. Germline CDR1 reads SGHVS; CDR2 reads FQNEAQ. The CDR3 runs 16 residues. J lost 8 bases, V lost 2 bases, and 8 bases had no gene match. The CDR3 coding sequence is TGTGCCAGCAGCTTAAAAGACAGGGGGCTGGAGGAAAAACTGTTTTTT. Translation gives CASSLKDRGLEEKLFF. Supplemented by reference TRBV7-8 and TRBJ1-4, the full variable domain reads GAGVSQSPRYKVAKRGQDVALRCDPISGHVSLFWYQQALGQGPEFLTYFQNEAQLDKSGLPSDRFFAERPEGSVSTLKIQRTQQEDSAVYLCASSLKDRGLEEKLFFGSGTQLSVL.

CDR3 DNA sequence: TGTGCCTGGAGTGCAGAATCCACTGAAGCTTTCTTT. This gives the protein CAWSAESTEAFF. This rearrangement joins TRBV30 to TRBJ1-1, with D unresolved. Germline CDR1 reads GTSNPN; CDR2 reads SVGIG (reference sequence). V lost 1 base and J lost 4, with 7 bases in between. The CDR3 contains 12 residues.

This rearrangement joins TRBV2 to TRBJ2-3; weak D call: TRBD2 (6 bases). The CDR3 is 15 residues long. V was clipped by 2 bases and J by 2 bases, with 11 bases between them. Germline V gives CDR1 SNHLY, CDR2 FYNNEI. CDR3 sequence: CASSEQGLSTDTQYF. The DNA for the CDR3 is TGTGCCAGCAGTGAACAGGGACTTTCCACAGATACGCAGTATTTT.

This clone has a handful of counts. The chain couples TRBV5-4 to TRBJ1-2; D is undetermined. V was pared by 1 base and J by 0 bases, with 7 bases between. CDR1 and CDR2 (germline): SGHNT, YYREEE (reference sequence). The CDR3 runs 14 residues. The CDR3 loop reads CASSLMGANYGYTF. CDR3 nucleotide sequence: TGTGCCAGCAGCTTGATGGGAGCTAACTATGGCTACACCTTC.

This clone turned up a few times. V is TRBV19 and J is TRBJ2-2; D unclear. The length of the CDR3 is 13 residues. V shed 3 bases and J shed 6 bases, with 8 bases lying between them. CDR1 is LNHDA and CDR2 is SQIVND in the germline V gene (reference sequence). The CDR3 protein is CASSINRAGELFF. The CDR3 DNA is TGTGCCAGTAGTATTAATCGGGCCGGGGAGCTGTTTTTT.

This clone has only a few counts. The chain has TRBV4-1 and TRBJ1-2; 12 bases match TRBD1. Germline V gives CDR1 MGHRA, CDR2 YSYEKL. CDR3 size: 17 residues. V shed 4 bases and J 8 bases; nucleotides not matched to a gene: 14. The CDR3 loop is CASSPAAGTGGLLGYTF. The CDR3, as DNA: TGCGCCAGCAGCCCCGCCGCCGGGACAGGGGGCTTATTGGGCTACACCTTC.

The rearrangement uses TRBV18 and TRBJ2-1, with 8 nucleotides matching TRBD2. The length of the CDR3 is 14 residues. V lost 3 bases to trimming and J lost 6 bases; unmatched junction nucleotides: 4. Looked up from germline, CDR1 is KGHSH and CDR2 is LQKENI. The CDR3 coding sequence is TGTGCCAGCTCACCCGGGGGGGCCGGCAATGAGCAGTTCTTC. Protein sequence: CASSPGGAGNEQFF.

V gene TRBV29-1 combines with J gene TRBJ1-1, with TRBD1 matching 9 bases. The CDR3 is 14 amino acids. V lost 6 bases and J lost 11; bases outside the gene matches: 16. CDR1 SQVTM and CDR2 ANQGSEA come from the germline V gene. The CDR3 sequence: CSVRTGAIAGVAFF. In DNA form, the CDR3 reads TGCAGCGTAAGGACAGGGGCAATAGCGGGTGTGGCTTTCTTT.

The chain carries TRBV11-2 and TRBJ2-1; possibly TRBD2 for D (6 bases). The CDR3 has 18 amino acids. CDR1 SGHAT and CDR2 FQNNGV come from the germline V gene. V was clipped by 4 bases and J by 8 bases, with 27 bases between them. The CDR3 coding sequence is TGTGCCAGCAGCTGGAGGGAGGCCGGTGAAGGGAGTAGCGATGAGCAGTTCTTC. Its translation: CASSWREAGEGSSDEQFF.

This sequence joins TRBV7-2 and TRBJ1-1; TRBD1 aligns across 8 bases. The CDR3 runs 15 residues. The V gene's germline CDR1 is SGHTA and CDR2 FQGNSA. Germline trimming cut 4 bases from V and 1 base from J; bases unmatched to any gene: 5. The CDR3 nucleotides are TGTGCCAGCAGCTCTTCCGGGACAGGGAACACTGAAGCTTTCTTT. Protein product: CASSSSGTGNTEAFF.